This T cell receptor (beta chain) is drawn from a study of cytomegalovirus exposure and HLA in healthy donors (TCRdb year 2017). About the study as a whole: According to an earlier analysis of 587 of the donors, some 180 million T cells yielded 117 million unique TCR beta sequences and approximately 300 Gb of sequence data. An earlier analysis of 450 to 750 of the donors used high-throughput TCR beta sequencing to judge whether each TCR beta V gene segment behaved as functional or pseudogenic. In addition to the first cohort of 666 subjects, a separate validation cohort of approximately 130 different subjects was used. Roughly 300 gigabases of sequencing data and tens of millions of unique TCR sequences were included in an early release covering several hundred HLA-typed donors. The study combined high-throughput TCR immunosequencing, statistical association of individual TCRs with disease status, and machine learning to predict cytomegalovirus infection status. Typing coverage varied by locus: roughly 629-640 donors for A, B, C, DRB1 and DQB1; approximately 560 for DQA1; about 590 for DPA1; under 490 for DPB1. Of the approximately 400 genotyped donors, 81% were placed in the genetic ancestry cluster associated with self-reported Caucasian donors. A handful of DR-DQ haplotypes were handled as single units for association and clustering because linkage in the cohort was strong. HLA typing included class I and class II loci at four-digit resolution. Donor age, sex, ethnicity and CMV serostatus were compiled alongside the repertoire data. All discovery cohort repertoires had been generated on a single sequencing platform. A later analysis re-analyzed previously published TCR beta repertoires from roughly 630 donors and added high-resolution HLA genotyping to study TCR occurrence patterns. Among roughly 400 genotyped donors of the cohort, an average of roughly 230,000 unique TCR beta nucleotide sequences was sequenced per donor, of which approximately 18% were non-productive. A later genetic analysis used genome-wide SNP genotypes for about 65% of the roughly 700 donors, treating that subset as a discovery cohort. The aim of the study was to test whether cataloging public T cell receptors could identify signatures of past pathogen exposure. The study profiled the T cell repertoires of about 640 subjects by immunosequencing and related them to cytomegalovirus serostatus. Rather than using new phenotypic data, the later analysis identified candidate immune exposures from TCR beta sequences and from how often those sequences occurred across donors.

The cysteine opens and the phenylalanine closes a CDR3 of 16 amino acids. The sequence is cut down to CDR3 DNA, 48 bases in frame from base 1. This clone showed up just a few times. It lacks a known antigen. The sample holds no much larger clone one base away, and base qualities are not on file. The cohort comprised several hundred healthy bone marrow donors. Cohort members were all nominally healthy when sampled, although unrecorded immune exposures were likely present. The donor tested CMV seronegative and was one of the 352 seronegative cohort members. A peripheral blood sample was provided by each donor, and peripheral blood mononuclear cells were used for TCR beta sequencing. Genomic DNA extraction from the blood cell samples was performed with the Qiagen DNeasy Blood Extraction Kit. To prepare the library, the immunoSEQ multiplex PCR assay was applied. The multiplex PCR relied on a mix of 60 forward primers for TCR Vbeta segments and 13 reverse primers for TCR Jbeta segments. The CDR3 region of rearranged TCR beta genes was amplified from genomic DNA with a multiplex PCR assay. The amplified TCR beta libraries were sequenced on the Illumina HiSeq System as 87-base-pair reads. The original pipeline was this. Across the 700 or so repertoires, a later analysis counted tens of millions of unique TCR beta chains, 9.5 million to 12 million of which were shared by at least two donors. Raw reads were error-corrected and collapsed into unique sequences with a nearest-neighbor algorithm that merged closely related sequences to remove PCR and sequencing errors. To assign V, D and J gene segments, CDR3 sequences were aligned to IMGT reference sequences. For a sequence to be retained, at least a six-nucleotide match to both a V gene segment and a J gene segment was required. A rearrangement counted as productive if the CDR3 had no stop codons and remained in frame with V and J, and every other rearrangement counted as non-productive. Following IMGT convention, CDR3 was defined as the stretch from the second conserved V-encoded cysteine up to the conserved J-encoded phenylalanine. Sequences without an unambiguous match to a single V gene segment were excluded from the earlier analysis of approximately 560 of the donors. In an earlier analysis of 587 of the donors, a V segment was called functional when productive rearrangements were above 56.7%, and segregating when the standard deviation between donors exceeded 5%. A statistical classification framework was built to diagnose cytomegalovirus status from the catalog of TCR beta chain sequences. In a later analysis, V and J genes were assigned by comparing TCR nucleotide sequences against IMGT/GENE-DB human TR gene sequences. A later analysis assigned CDR3 sequences and most-parsimonious VDJ recombination scenarios with the TCRdist pipeline. A later analysis defined each TCR beta chain by its CDR3 amino acid sequence plus V-gene family, and excluded reads lacking a unique V-gene family. As a way to deal with suspected cross-contamination and a sequencing artifact, a later analysis dropped roughly 620 nucleotide sequences that were highly shared and had low generation probability. For each public chain, a later analysis derived a clonal expansion index from normalized ranks of inferred template counts within each repertoire. Generation probabilities in a later analysis came from a VDJ recombination model fitted to out-of-frame rearrangements, and those results were checked against IGoR. A later analysis scored TCR-TCR, TCR-HLA and TCR-CMV co-occurrence with hypergeometric tests, applying a repertoire-size bias correction to TCR pairs. In a later analysis, false discovery rates were estimated by permuting HLA or CMV assignments 20 times. A later analysis grouped co-occurring TCRs with DBSCAN, adding TCRdist sequence similarity when clustering within HLA-allele-positive subsets. Repertoires with fewer than 30,000 or more than 120,000 public chains, plus five repertoires with anomalous nucleotide sharing, were excluded from co-occurrence clustering. TCRdb took over this immuneACCESS table, retaining in-frame rearrangements with V and J assigned. Such tables are incomplete; in checked studies, under half of the missing clones stem from an unresolved V gene, and the remainder is unexplained. From that table come the V and J calls and clone size; the DNA was used to work out D and trimming. Present in this sample are under 200,000 clones, about four fifths of which were seen just once. In total, the top ten clones hold 0.5% to 0.55% of the sample.

General conclusions and limits of the study: The sequencing pipeline was judged likely to have produced a cluster of highly shared sequence variants as a technical artifact. The only immune exposure information available for the cohort was CMV serostatus. In this cohort, only TCR beta chains were sequenced, and detectable features were limited by the absence of alpha or paired-chain data. Because HLA typing was missing for some donors at each locus, association tests included only the typed subset. Assigning TCR associations to individual alleles was difficult when HLA alleles, especially DR and DQ, strongly co-occurred. According to a later genetic analysis, donors in an Asian-associated ancestry cluster had fewer N-insertions in productive TCRs than the approximately 690-donor mean. According to a later analysis, most CMV-associated TCR beta chains appeared to be HLA-restricted, and the HLA associations seemed to be driven largely by CMV exposure. A later analysis reported that several top co-occurrence clusters appeared linked to parvovirus B19, influenza, CMV and Epstein-Barr virus. Roughly uniform sequencing depth across donors was assumed in presence/absence analyses, although this assumption may not hold. A later genetic analysis associated a missense DCLRE1C variant with V-gene and J-gene trimming of TCR beta chains, and an independent cohort replicated the association. Across donors, most TCR sequences were observed very rarely, whereas some public TCRs were present in many individuals. It was suggested by the authors that the approach could potentially be generalized to other disease states and immunological phenotypes. In an earlier analysis of approximately 600 of the donors, most TCR beta V segments were observed in productive rearrangements about 87% or about 30% of the time, broadly matching IMGT annotations. A further reported finding was that TCR beta sequences accurately predicted the HLA-A and HLA-B alleles for most subjects in the first cohort. The classifier was reported to diagnose cytomegalovirus status with high specificity and sensitivity in both the original and validation cohorts. Because counts were too low, roughly 18 rarely observed V segments, including chromosome 9 orphons, were left out of the earlier analysis of some 600 of the donors. Three of the identified cytomegalovirus-associated TCR beta chains were confirmed in vitro to be specific for cytomegalovirus antigens. Linkage disequilibrium might explain the correlated functional status among segregating V segments, but an unknown experimental factor could not be excluded. Specific HLA alleles were associated with more than 15,000 TCR beta sequences at a false discovery rate of 0.05 in a later analysis. In a later analysis, HLA-associated TCR beta chains were found to be more clonally expanded and to have lower generation probabilities than equally common non-associated chains. A total of 150 to 200 TCR beta chains were listed by the study as associated with cytomegalovirus. In a later analysis, TCR association rates were found to vary across HLA loci, with the most associated TCRs seen for DRB1 alleles and the fewest for HLA-C alleles. The 87-base-pair reads could not distinguish some IMGT-functional V segments, including TRBV6-2 and TRBV6-3, so those segments were excluded.

The sequence derives from a woman aged 45-60 years in good health and CMV-seronegative. Sequencing used PBMCs. The rearrangement combines TRBV21-1 with TRBJ1-3; the DNA was not compared with TRBD1, the D call given in the table. TRBV21-1 is recorded as a pseudogene. Here the CDR3 is given as CASRRRVRFSGNTIYF. The DNA sequence reads TGTGCCAGCAGACGCAGGGTACGATTCTCTGGAAACACCATATATTTT.